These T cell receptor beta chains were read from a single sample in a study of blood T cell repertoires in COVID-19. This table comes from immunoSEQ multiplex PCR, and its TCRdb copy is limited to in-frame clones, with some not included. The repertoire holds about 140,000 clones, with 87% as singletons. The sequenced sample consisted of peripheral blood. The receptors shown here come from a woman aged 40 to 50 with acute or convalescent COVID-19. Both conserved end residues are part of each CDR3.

CASSQSNQPQHF,TRBV28,TRBJ1-5
CASTNRVSYTGELFF,TRBV19,TRBJ2-2
CASSRGRGDTTYEQYF,TRBV7-8,TRBJ2-7
CASSLGRQSSTDTQYF,TRBV5-5,TRBJ2-3
CASTYPPGQSNYGYTF,TRBV28,TRBJ1-2
CASSQTQTEKIMNTEAFF,TRBV3-1/TRBV3-2,TRBJ1-1
CASILGGEQYF,TRBV27,TRBJ2-7
CASSRTNPGTEAFF,TRBV18,TRBJ1-1
CASSQDRRVGVSGNTIYF,TRBV4-1,TRBJ1-3
CASSQTGGDTDTQYF,TRBV7-3,TRBJ2-3
CASSNGQHYGYTF,TRBV28,TRBJ1-2
CASSVRRGSEKLFF,TRBV28,TRBJ1-4
CASSDQIGQGESYNEQFF,TRBV10-1,TRBJ2-1
CASSIESGGYPTGAQYF,TRBV19,TRBJ2-5
CASSYAGLANNEQFF,TRBV7-9,TRBJ2-1
CASSLGRNYGYTF,TRBV28,TRBJ1-2
CASSLDPSGGGTGELFF,TRBV5-4,TRBJ2-2
CASRRTDGNTIYF,TRBV28,TRBJ1-3